Described below is a single TCR beta chain sequence and its context. This clonotype was counted at least ten times. The antigen it binds to is not known. Germline and junction disagree at one end, which may indicate a read error. To demonstrate the VDJtools post-analysis software, TCR beta repertoires were profiled from the peripheral blood of about a dozen young patients with multiple sclerosis. The multiple sclerosis patients were children and adolescents ranging in age from roughly 6 to 15 years. To prepare the library, PCR was applied. The data were produced on an Illumina HiSeq 2500. To reduce PCR and sequencing biases, unique molecular identifiers were incorporated into the TCR beta cDNA libraries. Per 1 to 10 million input T cells, roughly 500,000 cDNA molecules were obtained, such that each molecule approximated one T cell. The patient libraries were prepared and sequenced using the same protocol as the earlier healthy control dataset. Samples belonging to the same batch were prepared together, multiplexed and sequenced on a shared HiSeq lane. The paper's processing steps were these. MIGEC was used to process the raw barcoded reads, and molecular identifier groups with only a single read were discarded before consensus assembly and CDR3 extraction. VDJtools was used for post-analysis of the clonotype tables, with diversity normalized by down-sampling every dataset to the smallest sample size. Repertoire overlap clustering matched CDR3 amino acid but not nucleotide sequences to correct batch-related cross-sample contamination. Using fastp at Q25 and MiXCR, TCRdb reprocessed the public reads and kept productive beta chains. Every distinct CDR3 protein forms one entry, paired with its most common genes and DNA. TCRdb, not the original authors, processed these V and J calls. This sample holds about 540,000 distinct CDR3 sequences; around 31% were observed only once. The ten largest clones add up to approximately 5.4% of the sample.

This sample was taken from a study of post-analysis software for immune sequencing data (dated by TCRdb to 2015 to 2017). The study in broad terms: The recorded disease courses included relapsing-remitting, secondary progressive and progressive-relapsing multiple sclerosis, and some patients had no subtype annotation. A subset of samples was prepared in parallel using single-end sample barcoding, then pooled and co-amplified after Illumina adapter ligation. Patient repertoires were compared against 10 to 12 previously published healthy control repertoires from donors aged roughly 6 to 25 years. On the study overall, not on this receptor specifically: Strong co-clustering of samples prepared in the same batch was shown by direct clustering with F measure, prompting a batch-effect correction. The multiple sclerosis patient group was slightly younger than the control group. Multiple sclerosis patients had significantly lower normalized Chao1 diversity than controls, a result that suggests substantial peripheral T-cell clonal expansion.

The source of this sequence is a girl aged 2 to 17 with multiple sclerosis. What was sequenced was blood.

The CDR3 in this case is CASSQDTQAFF. The sequence in DNA is TGTGCCAGCAGCCAAGACACTCAAGCTTTCTTT. The chain is made from TRBV3-1 and TRBJ1-1; a confident D gene designation cannot be given. CDR1 LGHDT and CDR2 YNNKEL were looked up in the germline V gene (reference sequence). CDR3 length: 11 amino acids, cysteine to phenylalanine. Solely the CDR3 DNA is kept, with 33 bases framed from the first base.